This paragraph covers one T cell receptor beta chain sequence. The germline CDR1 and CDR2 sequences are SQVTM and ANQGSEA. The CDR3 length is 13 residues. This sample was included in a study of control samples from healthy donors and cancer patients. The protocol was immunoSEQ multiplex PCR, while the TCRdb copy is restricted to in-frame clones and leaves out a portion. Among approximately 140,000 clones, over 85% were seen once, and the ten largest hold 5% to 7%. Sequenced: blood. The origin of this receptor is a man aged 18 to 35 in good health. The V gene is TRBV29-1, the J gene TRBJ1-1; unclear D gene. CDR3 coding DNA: TGCACCGTAGTGGAAGTTCTGAACACTGAAGCTTTCTTT. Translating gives CTVVEVLNTEAFF. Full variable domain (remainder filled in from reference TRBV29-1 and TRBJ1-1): SAVISQKPSRDICQRGTSLTIQCQVDSQVTMMFWYRQQPGQSLTLIATANQGSEATYESGFVIDKFPISRPNLTFSTLTVSNMSPEDSSIYLCTVVEVLNTEAFFGQGTRLTVV.